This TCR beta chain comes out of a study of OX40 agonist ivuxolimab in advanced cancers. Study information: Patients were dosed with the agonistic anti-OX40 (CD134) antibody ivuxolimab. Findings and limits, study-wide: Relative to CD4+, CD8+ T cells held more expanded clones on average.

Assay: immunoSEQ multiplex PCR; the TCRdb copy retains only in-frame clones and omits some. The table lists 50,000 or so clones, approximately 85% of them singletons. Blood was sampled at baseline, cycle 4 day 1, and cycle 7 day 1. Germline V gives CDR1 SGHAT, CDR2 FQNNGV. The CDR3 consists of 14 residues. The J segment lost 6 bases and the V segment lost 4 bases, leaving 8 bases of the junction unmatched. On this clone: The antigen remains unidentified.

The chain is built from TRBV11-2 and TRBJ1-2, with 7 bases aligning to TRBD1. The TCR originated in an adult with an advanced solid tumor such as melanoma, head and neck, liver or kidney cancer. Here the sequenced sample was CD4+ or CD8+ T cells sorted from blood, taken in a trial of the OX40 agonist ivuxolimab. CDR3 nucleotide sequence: TGTGCCAGCAGCTCCATGGGACAGAAGAATGGCTACACCTTC. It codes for CASSSMGQKNGYTF.